Reported below is one T cell receptor (beta chain). By share, this clone ranks as medium-sized (0.01 to 0.1%). Its antigen has not been determined. No quality values exist for individual bases; no much larger clone is one base distant. The source of the sample is a study of neoadjuvant anti-PD-1 for oral cavity cancer (dated by TCRdb to about 2021). Broadly, across the study: Before undergoing curative-intent surgical resection, most patients got three to four biweekly nivolumab doses at 3 mg/kg. There were roughly 11 patients in the parent correlative cohort, and the response rate was about 36%. For patients who did not progress, a fourth nivolumab dose was given around day 43, followed by definitive surgical resection on days 50-56. Patients with complete response, partial response or stable disease by RECIST 1.1 were defined as responders, whereas patients with progression were defined as non-responders. Findings and caveats that apply to the study as a whole: Only a few patients per response group were included in the TCR analyses, and larger cohorts for validation were called for by the authors. Greater tumor shrinkage correlated with larger post-treatment sizes of preexisting intratumoral clones, which suggests that expansion of preexisting clones contributed to response. Higher pretreatment blood TCRbeta clonality and lower post-treatment tumor TCRbeta clonality were correlated with higher pretreatment blood Treg/Th17 ratios.

The sample's time point label, decoded: after neoadjuvant nivolumab, at surgical resection. None of the patients had received prior systemic or radiation treatment, and all were newly diagnosed with stage II-IVA oral cavity squamous cell carcinoma. The cohort was composed of patients with HPV-negative, locally advanced oral cavity squamous cell carcinoma. Samples were obtained from a longitudinal correlative study of a single-arm phase II trial of neoadjuvant nivolumab in oral cavity squamous cell carcinoma. Subject-matched pre- and post-treatment PBMCs and tumors from three responders and three non-responders underwent genomic DNA-based TCRbeta sequencing. Genomic DNA was isolated from tumor tissue using the Maxwell RSC DNA from Tissue kit. Survey sequencing of tumors used two replicates per sample, and the tumor libraries mostly started from 4.5 to 5.5 ug of input genomic DNA. The immunoSEQ hsTCRbeta kit was used to prepare TCRbeta libraries according to the manufacturer's instructions. An Illumina NovaSeq 6000 S4 flow cell was used to sequence the final libraries, which had first been combined to 3 nM. Turning to the authors' computational methods: The immunoSEQ Analyzer was used for raw data preprocessing and quality control. The analysis was limited to productive rearrangements, and each clonotype was defined by a unique CDR3 amino acid sequence. Repertoire clonality was estimated as the Gini-Simpson index, which was computed with the R package tcR. Student's t test was used to compare Gini indices, and Pearson correlation was used to assess associations with tumor size change. The table comes from immuneACCESS by way of TCRdb, which keeps in-frame sequences with V and J called. Part of the clones is missing from these tables; in studies checked, under half for an unresolved V gene and the rest for unknown reasons. Clone size and the V and J calls come from that table; the DNA yielded D and trimming. Present in this sample are about 23,000 clones, 27% of which were seen just once. About 15% of the sample goes to the ten largest clones.

Cut back by 1 base and 6 bases, the V and J ends lie 10 bases apart. Based on the germline V gene, the CDR1 and CDR2 sequences are MNHNS and SASEGT. From the cysteine through the phenylalanine, the CDR3 covers 14 amino acids. Only the CDR3 DNA stays, 42 bases, in frame from base 1. The chain is assembled from TRBV6-1 and TRBJ1-5; TRBD1 could be the D gene, as 5 bases match. The specimen comprised tumor tissue, sampled after nivolumab (anti-PD-1) treatment. This TCR was sampled from a person between 40 and 85 years old with oral cavity squamous cell carcinoma. The DNA sequence is as follows: TGTGCCAGCAGTGAAGAGGGGCCCCCTCAGCCCCAGCATTTT. Its amino acids are CASSEEGPPQPQHF.